The T cell receptor beta chain described here comes from a study of vaccination effects on CD4 cells after COVID-19 (dated by TCRdb to between 2022 and 2023). Regarding the complete study: Post-vaccine samples across the study were collected a median of 72 days after the second dose, with a range of 14 to 241. In both COVID-19 convalescent patients and infection-naive vaccine recipients, the study compared SARS-CoV-2 spike-specific CD4+ TCR repertoires from before mRNA vaccination with those from after it. A total of over nine COVID-19 convalescent patients and 4 SARS-CoV-2-naive healthy vaccine recipients were included in the full study. In the study, cultures from other donors were sequenced using the Oncomine TCR Beta short-read assay on an Illumina iSeq 100. Broader findings and caveats from the paper: Only a small number of convalescent patients were included, and no early post-infection timepoints were available, which limited the study. At late post-vaccination timepoints, both infection-induced and vaccine-induced clones showed marked clonal contraction, consistent with waning T cell responses. Among healthy vaccine recipients, nearly all vaccine-induced clones were SARS-CoV-2 mono-reactive, and only 1 of 255 was cross-reactive with common cold coronaviruses.

Concerning this clone: Its antigen remains unidentified. No quality values exist for individual bases; no much larger clone is one base distant.

In the ViraFEST assay, PBMC were stimulated with viral peptide pools, and TCR sequencing was then used to find antigen-specific CD4+ T cell clonotypes based on their expansion. After approximately 11 days of culture, CD4+ T cells were isolated with the EasySep CD4+ T cell isolation kit. Participants received two doses of either the BNT162b2 or the mRNA-1273 mRNA SARS-CoV-2 vaccine. Healthy vaccine recipients had no prior SARS-CoV-2 infection, confirmed by negative nucleocapsid antibodies before and after vaccination. Each well held 2 million to 2.5 million PBMC cultured in IMDM containing approximately 5.2% human AB serum, 9.5 to 10 IU/ml IL-2 and gentamicin, along with about 10 ug/ml peptides. Half of the culture medium was replaced with fresh IL-2-containing medium on days 3 and 7. Unless otherwise noted, each peptide stimulation condition was cultured in triplicate wells. Using Ficoll-Paque Plus gradient centrifugation, PBMC were separated from whole blood and then either used fresh or cryopreserved at -140C. The overlapping peptide pools covered the spike proteins of SARS-CoV-2 and of the common cold coronaviruses HCoV-NL63, HCoV-OC43 and HCoV-229E. The QIAamp micro DNA kit was used to extract genomic DNA from the cultured CD4+ T cells.

Library method: the immunoSEQ multiplex PCR assay. DNA from the cultured, isolated CD4+ T cells was subjected to TCR beta CDR3 sequencing. In the authors' own workflow: Non-productive TCR sequences were discarded, and reads were trimmed to the CDR3 region, with only CDR3s of 7 or more amino acids retained. Antigen-specific clonotypes were identified using the MANAFEST web app by comparison of expansion in peptide wells against reference cultures. For clones to be considered positive, expansion at FDR<0.05 versus reference and all other wells, an odds ratio above 5, and a frequency above 0.1% in two replicate wells were required. A clonotype was called cross-reactive if it was significantly expanded both in SARS-CoV-2 spike wells and in at least one common cold coronavirus spike condition. Levenshtein distance calculated with the stringdist R package was used to assess CDR3 similarity, and unrooted trees were constructed with ape in R 3.6.1. TCRdb stores this immuneACCESS table with in-frame sequences only. Part of the clones is absent; in the studies checked, under half of the shortfall reflects unresolved V genes, and no reason is known for the rest. The D gene and trimming were derived from the DNA, and the V and J assignments and clone size from that table. The sample table lists tens of thousands of clones, around 81% of them with a count of one. 1.2% of the sample comes from the top ten.

Counted from cysteine to phenylalanine, this CDR3 has 13 amino acids. This entry keeps only the CDR3 DNA: 39 bases, framed from base 1. Unmatched junction bases come to 4, with V trimmed by 6 bases and J by 7 bases. The TCR was taken from a human donor who received a COVID-19 vaccine. In this chain, TRBV12-3 or TRBV12-4 is recombined with TRBJ2-1; the junction holds 9 bases that match TRBD2. Material: CD4+ T cells from PBMCs cultured with HCoV-229E spike peptides, obtained after COVID-19 vaccination. The sample's cell subset or site label, decoded: HCoV-229E spike overlapping peptide pool stimulation. The DNA sequence follows: TGTGCCAGCAGGGGTGGACTAGCGAATGAGCAGTTCTTC. This sequence encodes CASRGGLANEQFF.